This T cell receptor beta chain came from a study of radiation and T cells in renal cell carcinoma. Study-wide points: Intratumoral heterogeneity was not captured in these approximately 1 g regions.

This clone was seen a few times. Its matching antigen is unknown. V shed 2 bases and J 1 base; nucleotides not matched to a gene: 11. This CDR3 spans 18 amino acids. The germline gives CDR1 SGHDT, CDR2 YYEEEE. The treatment here: treatment-naive control, cytoreductive nephrectomy. Treatment-naive patients without radiation supplied the control tumors at nephrectomy. The data were produced by immunoSEQ multiplex PCR, yet TCRdb's version contains in-frame clones alone and is incomplete. The sample contains 23,000 or so clones, roughly 60% of which appear only once. This receptor was obtained from a man in his forties with renal cell carcinoma. The chain is built from TRBV5-6 and TRBJ2-2; 7 nucleotides line up with TRBD1. The material sequenced was tumor tissue, taken from a patient whose treatment was nephrectomy without radiotherapy. Here the CDR3 DNA reads TGTGCCAGCAGCTTCCTTACAGGGGACCCTCGGAACACCGGGGAGCTGTTTTTT. It translates to CASSFLTGDPRNTGELFF.